Following are 25 T cell receptor beta chains from one sample sequenced in a study of T cell responses to AZD1222 COVID-19 vaccine. The data were produced by immunoSEQ multiplex PCR, yet TCRdb's version contains in-frame clones alone and is incomplete. Of 150,000 to 200,000 clones detected, approximately 93% appear once; the ten largest clones hold 0.7% to 0.9%. The specimen was peripheral blood, collected on day 0 of AZD1222 vaccination. The source is an adult in good health.

The rearrangement links TRBV2 to TRBJ1-2; tentatively, D is TRBD1 (6 bases). CDR1 and CDR2 (germline): SNHLY, FYNNEI. V lost 2 bases to trimming and J lost 4 bases, with 8 bases between them. This CDR3 has 13 residues. The CDR3 protein is CASSEQGTYGYTF. For the CDR3, the DNA is TGTGCCAGCAGTGAACAGGGGACCTATGGCTACACCTTC.

The chain combines TRBV24-1 with TRBJ1-3; D remains ambiguous. The CDR3 is made up of 14 amino acids. Germline V gives CDR1 KGHDR, CDR2 SFDVKD. Trimming took off 2 bases at V and 2 bases at J, with 6 bases between the two ends. The CDR3 DNA reads TGTGCCACCAGTGATTCCCCCCCTGGAAACACCATATATTTT. Translation: CATSDSPPGNTIYF.

The chain has TRBV30 and TRBJ1-1, with a possible D match to TRBD1 (5 bases). The CDR3 loop spans 14 amino acids. The germline CDR1 and CDR2 sequences are GTSNPN and SVGIG (reference sequence). Trimming cost V 4 bases and J 4 bases, with 16 bases left between them. CDR3 sequence: CAWTRGGMFTEAFF. CDR3 in DNA: TGTGCCTGGACCCGGGGGGGAATGTTCACTGAAGCTTTCTTT.

The gene calls are TRBV30 and TRBJ1-4; perhaps TRBD1 as D (6 bases). The germline V and J ends were trimmed by 1 base and 6 bases, with 9 bases remaining between them. This CDR3 is 13 amino acids long. Germline V CDR1 and CDR2: GTSNPN, SVGIG (reference sequence). The CDR3 here is CAWSGQAYEKLFF. DNA of the CDR3: TGTGCCTGGAGTGGACAGGCATATGAAAAACTGTTTTTT.

V usage is TRBV18 and J usage is TRBJ1-2; TRBD1 matches at 9 bases. The CDR3 is 14 residues long. CDR1 and CDR2 from the germline V gene are KGHSH and LQKENI. V lost 3 bases and J lost 7; bases outside the gene matches: 6. The CDR3 region is CASSPPGQGFGYTF. CDR3 nucleotide sequence: TGTGCCAGCTCACCGCCGGGACAGGGTTTTGGCTACACCTTC.

V and J are TRBV6-1 and TRBJ1-2, with D unclear. This CDR3 region has 12 residues. From germline, CDR1 is MNHNS and CDR2 SASEGT. Trimming shortened V by 0 bases and J by 9 bases, and 8 bases separated the two germline ends. CDR3 sequence reads: CASSEADSSYTF. In DNA, the CDR3 is TGTGCCAGCAGTGAAGCCGATTCTAGCTACACCTTC.

This clone was seen just once. The chain links TRBV6-2 or TRBV6-3 to TRBJ2-1; 7 bases agree with TRBD1. The trim removed 4 bases at V and 2 bases at J, leaving 5 bases unmatched. There are 15 residues in the CDR3. Germline-derived CDR1 and CDR2 are MNHEY and SVGEGT. The CDR3 coding sequence is TGTGCCAGCAGTTTTACAGGGGTCGCCTACAATGAGCAGTTCTTC. Translation gives CASSFTGVAYNEQFF.

This clone occurred a few times. The chain carries TRBV7-9 and TRBJ1-1; D might be TRBD1 (5 bases). Germline loops: CDR1 SEHNR, CDR2 FQNEAQ (reference sequence). V was pared by 6 bases and J by 5 bases, with 16 bases between. CDR3 size: 14 residues. The CDR3 region has the DNA TGTGCCAGCAGTAACCGGGGCCTCCGAACTGAAGCTTTCTTT. This sequence encodes CASSNRGLRTEAFF.

The chain joins TRBV28 to TRBJ2-7, with D uncertain. The CDR3 is 10 amino acids. Germline CDR1 is MDHEN and CDR2 is SYDVKM. The V end lost 8 bases, the J end lost 6 bases, and 8 bases lay between the germline ends. The CDR3 spells CASRHREQYF. CDR3 in DNA: TGTGCCAGCCGCCACCGCGAGCAGTACTTC.

The chain combines TRBV5-5 with TRBJ2-7; D remains ambiguous. The CDR3 contains 13 residues. V was pared by 7 bases and J by 5 bases, with 16 bases between. CDR1 is SGHKS and CDR2 is YYEKEE in the germline V gene (reference sequence). The CDR3 region is CASSRWQAHEQYF. CDR3 sequence (DNA): TGTGCCAGCTCACGCTGGCAGGCCCACGAGCAGTACTTC.

The rearrangement joins TRBV6-2 or TRBV6-3 to TRBJ2-1, with unresolved D. Trimming stripped 5 bases from V and 9 bases from J, with 11 bases between. The CDR3 has 12 amino acids. Germline assignment: CDR1 MNHEY and CDR2 SVGEGT. CDR3: CASSPRESEQFF. Written as DNA, the CDR3 is TGTGCCAGCAGTCCCCGCGAGAGTGAGCAGTTCTTC.

The rearrangement uses TRBV2 and TRBJ1-2; D may be TRBD1 (6 bases). Germline V gene lookup returns CDR1 SNHLY and CDR2 FYNNEI. CDR3 length: 13 residues. The germline V and J ends were trimmed by 9 bases and 0 bases, with 11 bases remaining between them. CDR3 sequence (DNA): TGTGCCAGAGGACAGATAGCTAACTATGGCTACACCTTC. Residues: CARGQIANYGYTF. The full variable domain, in which reference TRBV2 and TRBJ1-2 provide the parts outside the CDR3, is EPEVTQTPSHQVTQMGQEVILRCVPISNHLYFYWYRQILGQKVEFLVSFYNNEISEKSEIFDDQFSVERPDGSNFTLKIRSTKLEDSAMYFCARGQIANYGYTFGSGTRLTVV.

This clone appeared once. This chain joins TRBV6-4 and TRBJ1-5; D perhaps matches TRBD1 (5 bases). The CDR3 loop spans 20 amino acids. V lost 0 bases to trimming and J lost 3 bases, with 24 bases between them. Germline CDR1 is MRHNA and CDR2 is SNTAGT. This CDR3 reads CASSDSIPARAIKNNQPQHF. CDR3 DNA sequence: TGTGCCAGCAGTGACTCGATTCCGGCCAGGGCGATAAAAAACAATCAGCCCCAGCATTTT.

The chain links TRBV5-1 to TRBJ2-3; D possibly corresponds to TRBD2 (7 bases). Between the trimmed V and J ends, which lost 6 bases and 6 bases, there was a span of 14 bases. Germline V gene lookup returns CDR1 SGHRS and CDR2 YFSETQ. CDR3 length: 13 amino acids. The CDR3 loop reads CASNLGGADTQYF. Here the CDR3 DNA reads TGCGCCAGCAACCTGGGGGGGGCGGATACGCAGTATTTT.

J is TRBJ1-5 and V is TRBV28, with TRBD1 as a possible D gene (6 bases). Germline values: CDR1 MDHEN, CDR2 SYDVKM. This CDR3 spans 17 amino acids. The V gene lost 6 bases and the J gene lost 1 base, with 19 bases spanning the gap. Here the CDR3 reads CASSLPRGGRSNQPQHF. CDR3 DNA sequence: TGTGCCAGCAGCCTGCCGAGAGGGGGACGGAGCAATCAGCCCCAGCATTTT.

The chain has TRBV4-2 and TRBJ2-3, with 9 bases fitting TRBD2. This CDR3 has 19 amino acids. CDR1 and CDR2 from the germline V gene are LGHNA and YNFKEQ. V lost 0 bases and J lost 0; bases outside the gene matches: 10. The DNA for the CDR3 is TGTGCCAGCAGCCAAGATAGGGTCCTAGCGGGGTCAAGCACAGATACGCAGTATTTT. As protein: CASSQDRVLAGSSTDTQYF.

The chain uses TRBV7-2 and TRBJ1-4; D is possibly TRBD1 (6 bases). The CDR3 contains 15 residues. Trimming took off 2 bases at V and 8 bases at J, with 15 bases between the two ends. Germline loops: CDR1 SGHTA, CDR2 FQGNSA. CDR3 DNA sequence: TGTGCCAGCAGCTTATCGGCCAGGGGTTCAGAAAAACTGTTTTTT. Its translation: CASSLSARGSEKLFF.

This clone came up a few times. V and J are TRBV6-2 or TRBV6-3 and TRBJ1-5, with a weak D call TRBD1 (6 bases). The V gene's germline CDR1 is MNHEY and CDR2 SVGEGT. The CDR3 spans 18 residues. The V end lost 2 bases, the J end lost 0 bases, and 17 bases lay between the germline ends. The CDR3 protein is CASSYAPGQPNSNQPQHF. CDR3 DNA sequence: TGTGCCAGCAGTTACGCACCGGGACAACCTAATAGCAATCAGCCCCAGCATTTT.

This chain connects TRBV7-2 to TRBJ2-1; weak D call: TRBD2 (6 bases). Germline V gene lookup returns CDR1 SGHTA and CDR2 FQGNSA. Trimming took 0 bases from V and 0 from J, leaving 9 bases between them. The CDR3 is 16 amino acids. The CDR3 is CASSLAGGLSYNEQFF. Written as DNA, the CDR3 is TGTGCCAGCAGCTTAGCGGGGGGACTCTCCTACAATGAGCAGTTCTTC.

The sample holds one count of this clone. The gene calls are TRBV28 and TRBJ1-6; TRBD1 matches at 9 bases. CDR1 is MDHEN and CDR2 is SYDVKM in the germline V gene. This CDR3 is 14 amino acids long. V dropped 5 bases and J dropped 7; count of bases not matched to a gene: 3. In nucleotides, the CDR3 is TGTGCCAGCAGTCCGGGACAGGGAAATTCACCCCTCCACTTT. Translating gives CASSPGQGNSPLHF.

This clone has just one count. V usage is TRBV6-1 and J usage is TRBJ2-7, with D possibly being TRBD2 (5 bases). Germline-derived CDR1 and CDR2 are MNHNS and SASEGT. The germline V and J ends were trimmed by 2 bases and 0 bases, with 8 bases remaining between them. The CDR3 sequence is 14 residues long. The DNA of the CDR3 is TGTGCCAGCAGTGAAATGGGGAGCTCCTACGAGCAGTACTTC. Its translation is CASSEMGSSYEQYF.

This chain links TRBV9 with TRBJ1-5; TRBD1 might be the D (6 bases). The ends were cut back, 3 bases at V and 0 bases at J, with 34 bases in the middle. The germline CDR1 and CDR2 sequences are SGDLS and YYNGEE. The CDR3 covers 23 residues. As DNA, the CDR3 is TGTGCCAGCAGCGAACACAGGAACGGGGGCCCTTTACAACTGGGGGCTAGCAATCAGCCCCAGCATTTT. It is translated as CASSEHRNGGPLQLGASNQPQHF.

The chain joins TRBV2 to TRBJ2-2, with TRBD2 identical over 8 bases. CDR3 length: 15 amino acids. Germline CDR1 SNHLY, CDR2 FYNNEI. The ends lost 6 bases at V and 3 bases at J; junction bases unmatched: 6. CDR3 bases: TGTGCCAGCAGGCGGGGACTAGTGGACACCGGGGAGCTGTTTTTT. Amino acids: CASRRGLVDTGELFF.

The chain couples TRBV5-4 to TRBJ2-5, with no clear D. Germline CDR1 reads SGHNT; CDR2 reads YYREEE (reference sequence). CDR3 size: 14 residues. The V end lost 0 bases, the J end lost 5 bases, and 11 bases lay between the germline ends. The CDR3 spells CASSLEGSSETQYF. For the CDR3, the DNA is TGTGCCAGCAGCTTGGAGGGTTCCTCTGAGACCCAGTACTTC.

The CDR3 DNA reads as TGTGCCACAGGTACTAGCGGCACAGATACGCAGTATTTT. It codes for CATGTSGTDTQYF. The rearrangement uses TRBV24-1 and TRBJ2-3; 7 bases are a match to TRBD2. CDR1 and CDR2 from the germline V gene are KGHDR and SFDVKD. The CDR3 loop spans 13 amino acids. Unmatched junction bases numbered 4, after V lost 10 bases and J lost 1 base.